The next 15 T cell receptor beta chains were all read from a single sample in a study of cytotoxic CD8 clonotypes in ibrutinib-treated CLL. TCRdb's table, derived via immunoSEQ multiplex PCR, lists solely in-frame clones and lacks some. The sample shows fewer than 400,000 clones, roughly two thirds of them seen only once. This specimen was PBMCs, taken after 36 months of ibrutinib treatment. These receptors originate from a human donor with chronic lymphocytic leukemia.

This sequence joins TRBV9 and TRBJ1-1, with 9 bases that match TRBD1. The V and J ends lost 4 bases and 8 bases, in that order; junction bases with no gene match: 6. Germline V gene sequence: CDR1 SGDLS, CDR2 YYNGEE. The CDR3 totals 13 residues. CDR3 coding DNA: TGTGCCAGCAGCACAGGGACAGGGACCGAAGCTTTCTTT. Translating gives CASSTGTGTEAFF.

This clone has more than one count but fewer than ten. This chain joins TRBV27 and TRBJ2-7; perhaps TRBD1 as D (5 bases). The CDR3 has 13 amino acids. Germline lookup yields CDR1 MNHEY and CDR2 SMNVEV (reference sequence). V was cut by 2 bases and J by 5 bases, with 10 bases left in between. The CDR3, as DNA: TGTGCCAGCAGTTTAACAGGAACGGACGAGCAGTACTTC. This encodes CASSLTGTDEQYF.

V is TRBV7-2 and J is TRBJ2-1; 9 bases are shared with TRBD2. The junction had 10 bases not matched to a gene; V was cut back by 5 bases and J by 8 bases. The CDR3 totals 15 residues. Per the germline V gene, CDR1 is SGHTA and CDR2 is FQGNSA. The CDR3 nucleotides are TGTGCCAGCAGCCAGACTAGCGGTTGGTCCCATGAGCAGTTCTTC. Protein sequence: CASSQTSGWSHEQFF. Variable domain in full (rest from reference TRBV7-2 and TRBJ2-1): GAGVSQSPSNKVTEKGKDVELRCDPISGHTALYWYRQSLGQGLEFLIYFQGNSAPDKSGLPSDRFSAERTGGSVSTLTIQRTQQEDSAVYLCASSQTSGWSHEQFFGPGTRLTVL.

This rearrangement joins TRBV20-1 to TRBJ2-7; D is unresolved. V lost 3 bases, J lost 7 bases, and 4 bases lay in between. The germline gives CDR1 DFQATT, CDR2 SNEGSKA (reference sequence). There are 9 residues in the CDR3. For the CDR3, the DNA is TGCAGTGCTAGCCCTGAGCAGTACTTC. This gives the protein CSASPEQYF.

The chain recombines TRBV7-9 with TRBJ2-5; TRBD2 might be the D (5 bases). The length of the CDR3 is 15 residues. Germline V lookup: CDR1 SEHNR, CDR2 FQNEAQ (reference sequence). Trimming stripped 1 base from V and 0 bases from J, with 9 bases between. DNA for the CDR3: TGTGCCAGCAGCTTAGGGCGACTAAACCAAGAGACCCAGTACTTC. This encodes CASSLGRLNQETQYF.

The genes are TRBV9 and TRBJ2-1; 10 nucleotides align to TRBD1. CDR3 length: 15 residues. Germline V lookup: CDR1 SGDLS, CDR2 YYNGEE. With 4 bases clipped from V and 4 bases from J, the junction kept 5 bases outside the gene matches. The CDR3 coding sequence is TGTGCCAGCAGCCCCGAGGGACAGGGGTACAATGAGCAGTTCTTC. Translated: CASSPEGQGYNEQFF.

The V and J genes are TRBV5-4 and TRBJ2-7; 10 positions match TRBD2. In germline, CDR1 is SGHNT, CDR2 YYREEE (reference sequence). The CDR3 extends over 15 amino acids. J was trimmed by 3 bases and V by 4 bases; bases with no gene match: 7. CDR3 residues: CASSLRTSGIYEQYF. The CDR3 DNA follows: TGTGCCAGCAGCCTAAGGACTAGCGGTATCTACGAGCAGTACTTC.

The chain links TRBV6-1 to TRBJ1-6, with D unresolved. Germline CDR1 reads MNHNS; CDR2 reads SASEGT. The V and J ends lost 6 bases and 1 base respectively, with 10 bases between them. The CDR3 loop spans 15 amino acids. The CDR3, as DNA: TGTGCCAGCAGCGCCCTAGAATCCTATAATTCACCCCTCCACTTT. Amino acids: CASSALESYNSPLHF.

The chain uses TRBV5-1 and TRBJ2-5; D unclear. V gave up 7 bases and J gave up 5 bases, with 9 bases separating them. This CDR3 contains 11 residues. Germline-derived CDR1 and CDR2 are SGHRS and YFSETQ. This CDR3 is CASWVAETQYF. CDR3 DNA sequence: TGCGCCAGCTGGGTCGCCGAGACCCAGTACTTC. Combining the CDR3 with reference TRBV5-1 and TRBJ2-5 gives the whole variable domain KAGVTQTPRYLIKTRGQQVTLSCSPISGHRSVSWYQQTPGQGLQFLFEYFSETQRNKGNFPGRFSGRQFSNSRSEMNVSTLELGDSALYLCASWVAETQYFGPGTRLLVL.

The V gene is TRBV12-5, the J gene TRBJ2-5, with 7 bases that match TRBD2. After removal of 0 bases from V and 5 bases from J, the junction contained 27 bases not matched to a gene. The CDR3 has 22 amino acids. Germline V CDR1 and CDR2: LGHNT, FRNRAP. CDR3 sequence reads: CASGLVPSGQRTSAQEGETQYF. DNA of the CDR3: TGTGCTAGTGGTTTGGTACCGTCGGGCCAGAGAACTAGCGCTCAGGAGGGCGAGACCCAGTACTTC.

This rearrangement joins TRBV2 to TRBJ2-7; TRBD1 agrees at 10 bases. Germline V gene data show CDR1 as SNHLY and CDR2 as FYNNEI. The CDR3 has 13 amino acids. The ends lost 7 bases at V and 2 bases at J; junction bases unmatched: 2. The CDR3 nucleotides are TGTGCCAGCACGGGACAGGGGCCCTACGAGCAGTACTTC. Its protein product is CASTGQGPYEQYF. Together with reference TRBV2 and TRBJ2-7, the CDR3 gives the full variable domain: EPEVTQTPSHQVTQMGQEVILRCVPISNHLYFYWYRQILGQKVEFLVSFYNNEISEKSEIFDDQFSVERPDGSNFTLKIRSTKLEDSAMYFCASTGQGPYEQYFGPGTRLTVT.

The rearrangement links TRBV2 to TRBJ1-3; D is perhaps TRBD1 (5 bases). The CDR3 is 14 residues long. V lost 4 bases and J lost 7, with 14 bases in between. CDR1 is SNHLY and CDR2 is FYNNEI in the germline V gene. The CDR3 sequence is CASSGEGAGNTIYF. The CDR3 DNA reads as TGTGCCAGCAGTGGAGAAGGGGCAGGGAACACCATATATTTT.

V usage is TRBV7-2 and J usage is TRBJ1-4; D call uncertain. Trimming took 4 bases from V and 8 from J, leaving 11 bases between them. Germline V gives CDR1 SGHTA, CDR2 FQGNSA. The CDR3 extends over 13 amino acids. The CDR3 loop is CASSSRLVEKLFF. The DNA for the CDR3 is TGTGCCAGCAGCTCCCGGTTGGTCGAAAAACTGTTTTTT.

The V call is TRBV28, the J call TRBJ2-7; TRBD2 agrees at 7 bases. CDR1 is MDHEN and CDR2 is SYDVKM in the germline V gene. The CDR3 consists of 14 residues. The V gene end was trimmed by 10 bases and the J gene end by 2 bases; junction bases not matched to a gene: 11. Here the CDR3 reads CATMGWAGAYEQYF. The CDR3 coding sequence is TGTGCCACCATGGGGTGGGCGGGAGCCTACGAGCAGTACTTC.

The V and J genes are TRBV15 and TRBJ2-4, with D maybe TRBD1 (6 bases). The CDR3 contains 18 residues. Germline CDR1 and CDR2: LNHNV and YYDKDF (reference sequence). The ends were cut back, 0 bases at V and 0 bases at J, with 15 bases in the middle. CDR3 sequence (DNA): TGTGCCACCAGCAGAGATGGCAGGGGAACCTTAGCCAAAAACATTCAGTACTTC. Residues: CATSRDGRGTLAKNIQYF.